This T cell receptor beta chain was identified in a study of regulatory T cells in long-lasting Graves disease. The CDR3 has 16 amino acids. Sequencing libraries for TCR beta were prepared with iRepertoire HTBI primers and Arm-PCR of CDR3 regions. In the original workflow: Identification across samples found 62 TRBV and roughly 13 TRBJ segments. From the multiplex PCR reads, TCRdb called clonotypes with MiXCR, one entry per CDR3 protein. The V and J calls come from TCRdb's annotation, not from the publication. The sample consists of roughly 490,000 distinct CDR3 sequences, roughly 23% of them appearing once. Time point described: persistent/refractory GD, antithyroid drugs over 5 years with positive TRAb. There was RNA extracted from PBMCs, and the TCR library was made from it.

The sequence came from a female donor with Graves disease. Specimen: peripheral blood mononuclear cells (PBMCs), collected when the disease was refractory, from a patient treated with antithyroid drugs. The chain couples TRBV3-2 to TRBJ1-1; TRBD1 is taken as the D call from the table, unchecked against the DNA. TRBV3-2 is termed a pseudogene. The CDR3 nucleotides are TGTGCCAGCAGCCAAAAGCGCCTTTTGATGAACACTGAAGCTTTCTTT. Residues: CASSQKRLLMNTEAFF.